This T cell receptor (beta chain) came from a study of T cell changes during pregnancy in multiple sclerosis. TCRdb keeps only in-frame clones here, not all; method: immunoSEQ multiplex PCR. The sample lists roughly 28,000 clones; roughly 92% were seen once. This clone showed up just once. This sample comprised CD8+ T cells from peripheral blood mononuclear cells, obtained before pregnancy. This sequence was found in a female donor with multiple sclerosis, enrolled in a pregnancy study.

The CDR3 DNA reads TGTGCCAGCAGTTGGTCAGGGGTACCCGGGGAGCTGTTTTTT. As protein: CASSWSGVPGELFF. This chain connects TRBV2 to TRBJ2-2; D is perhaps TRBD1 (6 bases). With 5 bases removed from V and 6 bases from J, the gap between germline ends came to 13 bases. The CDR3 runs to 14 residues. The V gene's germline CDR1 is SNHLY and CDR2 FYNNEI.